Below, 21 T cell receptor beta chains from the same sample are listed, as sequenced in a study of cytotoxic CD8 clonotypes in ibrutinib-treated CLL (dated by TCRdb to about 2021). The time point label, as the study defines it: approximately eleven months on ibrutinib. The library was prepared using the immunoSEQ multiplex PCR assay. Not all clones reach the TCRdb copy of this immuneACCESS table, which keeps in-frame sequences only. Checked studies attribute under half of the gap to unresolved V genes and leave the rest unexplained. This sample holds 45,000 or so clones; roughly 69% were observed only once. Clones ranked in the top ten supply around an eighth of the sample. This specimen was PBMCs, taken after 12 months of ibrutinib treatment. The receptor set was obtained from a human donor with chronic lymphocytic leukemia.

The table lists this clone with a count of one. CDR3: CASSLQTGPHNEQFF. CDR3 in DNA: TGTGCCAGCAGCCTCCAGACAGGCCCACACAATGAGCAGTTCTTC. The gene calls are TRBV9 and TRBJ2-1; perhaps TRBD1 as D (6 bases). This CDR3 has 15 residues. Germline V gives CDR1 SGDLS, CDR2 YYNGEE. V lost 4 bases to trimming and J lost 5 bases, with 16 bases between them.

The chain couples TRBV5-4 to TRBJ1-1; D is unclear. The V gene lost 2 bases and the J gene lost 3 bases, with 5 bases spanning the gap. This CDR3 comprises 12 residues. Per germline, CDR1 SGHNT and CDR2 YYREEE (reference sequence). CDR3 DNA: TGTGCCAGCAGCTTCGACGACACTGAAGCTTTCTTT. This gives the protein CASSFDDTEAFF.

This clone was counted a few times. The chain has TRBV19 and TRBJ1-1, with D maybe TRBD1 (5 bases). The CDR3 extends over 14 amino acids. V lost 3 bases and J lost 1, with 9 bases in between. Germline CDR1 reads LNHDA; CDR2 reads SQIVND (reference sequence). The CDR3 protein is CASSIQGQNTEAFF. CDR3 coding DNA: TGTGCCAGTAGTATCCAGGGCCAGAACACTGAAGCTTTCTTT.

This sequence joins TRBV29-1 and TRBJ1-6; D gene ambiguous. V lost 4 bases and J lost 3, with 7 bases in between. CDR3 size: 13 residues. Germline values: CDR1 SQVTM, CDR2 ANQGSEA. The CDR3 region is CSVGTDYNSPLHF. The CDR3 coding sequence is TGCAGCGTTGGTACGGACTATAATTCACCCCTCCACTTT.

The chain uses TRBV6-6 and TRBJ2-5; 9 bases fit TRBD2. The CDR3 runs to 15 residues. V lost 4 bases and J lost 3; bases outside the gene matches: 6. Germline assignment: CDR1 MNHNY and CDR2 SVGAGI (reference sequence). The CDR3 DNA is TGTGCCAGCAGTTGGGGGGCTAGCGGGGAAGAGACCCAGTACTTC. It yields the protein CASSWGASGEETQYF.

This rearrangement joins TRBV6-5 to TRBJ1-5; tentatively, D is TRBD1 (5 bases). Germline V CDR1 and CDR2: MNHEY, SVGAGI. The CDR3 covers 15 residues. V was trimmed by 6 bases and J by 2 bases, leaving 14 bases between them. The CDR3 reads CASSHGTVGNQPQHF. CDR3 coding DNA: TGTGCCAGCAGCCACGGGACCGTAGGCAATCAGCCCCAGCATTTT.

The chain employs TRBV6-1 and TRBJ2-7; 9 nucleotides align to TRBD2. V was clipped by 7 bases and J by 6 bases; unmatched bases: 10. Germline V gene lookup returns CDR1 MNHNS and CDR2 SASEGT. CDR3 length: 14 residues. CDR3 in DNA: TGTGCCAGCACTGTAGCGGGAGAGTCTGGCGAGCAGTACTTC. Translation gives CASTVAGESGEQYF.

The chain couples TRBV28 to TRBJ1-5, with D maybe TRBD1 (6 bases). The V end lost 6 bases, the J end lost 0 bases, and 12 bases lay between the germline ends. CDR3 length equals 15 residues. Germline CDR1 MDHEN, CDR2 SYDVKM. The CDR3 coding sequence is TGTGCCAGCAGAGAGGACAGCTTTAGCAATCAGCCCCAGCATTTT. Translated, it gives CASREDSFSNQPQHF.

This clone was detected only a few times. This sequence joins TRBV5-8 and TRBJ1-5, with D perhaps TRBD1 (6 bases). There are 16 residues in the CDR3. V lost 4 bases and J 1 base, leaving 15 bases between the germline ends. Germline CDR1 reads SGHTS; CDR2 reads YDEGEE. CDR3 amino acids: CASSGNMGHSNQPQHF. Written as DNA, the CDR3 is TGTGCCAGCAGCGGAAACATGGGACACAGCAATCAGCCCCAGCATTTT.

This rearrangement joins TRBV10-1 to TRBJ2-3; the match to TRBD2 covers 8 bases. Germline V gives CDR1 WNHNN, CDR2 SYGVQD (reference sequence). The CDR3 runs 14 residues. Trimming removed 6 bases from V and 4 bases from J; junction bases left unmatched: 6. The CDR3 here is CASRPGLVSDTQYF. CDR3 bases: TGCGCCAGCAGGCCGGGACTAGTATCAGATACGCAGTATTTT.

The chain uses TRBV7-9 and TRBJ1-5; D not resolved. Germline V gene lookup returns CDR1 SEHNR and CDR2 FQNEAQ (reference sequence). This CDR3 is 12 amino acids long. V was trimmed by 4 bases and J by 4 bases, leaving 5 bases between them. CDR3 in DNA: TGTGCCAGCAGCTCTCAAAATCAGCCCCAGCATTTT. This translates into CASSSQNQPQHF.

This chain connects TRBV6-1 to TRBJ2-5; 7 bases map to TRBD1. With 6 bases clipped from V and 4 bases from J, the junction kept 11 bases outside the gene matches. Germline V gene sequence: CDR1 MNHNS, CDR2 SASEGT. This CDR3 has 15 residues. CDR3 nucleotide sequence: TGTGCCAGCAGCGCCTTTAGTAGACAGGGAGAGACCCAGTACTTC. Translating gives CASSAFSRQGETQYF.

V is TRBV7-6 and J is TRBJ1-3; 7 nucleotides line up with TRBD1. Germline-derived CDR1 and CDR2 are SGHVS and FNYEAQ. The CDR3 covers 16 residues. Trimming at V came to 5 bases and at J to 2 bases, leaving 9 bases not matched to a gene. DNA of the CDR3: TGTGCCAGCAGCCCACAGACAGGGAGGACTGGAAACACCATATATTTT. Its translation: CASSPQTGRTGNTIYF.

The chain uses TRBV4-2 and TRBJ1-1; D uncertain. Germline CDR1 and CDR2: LGHNA and YNFKEQ. The V gene lost 2 bases and the J gene lost 3 bases, with 13 bases spanning the gap. The length of the CDR3 is 15 residues. The CDR3 sequence is CASSQLGKRDTEAFF. Here the CDR3 DNA reads TGTGCCAGCAGCCAATTGGGGAAGAGGGACACTGAAGCTTTCTTT.

V and J are TRBV10-3 and TRBJ1-2, with unresolved D. Germline V CDR1 and CDR2: ENHRY, SYGVKD. Between the trimmed V and J ends, which lost 4 bases and 0 bases, there was a span of 12 bases. The CDR3 has 15 residues. CDR3 bases: TGTGCCATCAGTGGATTCAGTACCACTAACTATGGCTACACCTTC. Translation gives CAISGFSTTNYGYTF.

CDR3 sequence: CASSSGAHTFHF. In DNA form, the CDR3 reads TGTGCCAGCAGTTCAGGGGCACACACCTTCCACTTT. The genes are TRBV11-2 and TRBJ1-6; a weak D match, TRBD1 (6 bases). In germline, CDR1 is SGHAT, CDR2 FQNNGV. Trimming stripped 6 bases from V and 17 bases from J, with 17 bases between. The CDR3 covers 12 residues.

This chain connects TRBV14 to TRBJ2-7; no firm D call. Germline-derived CDR1 and CDR2 are SGHDN and FVKESK. The CDR3 totals 14 residues. V lost 0 bases to trimming and J lost 3 bases, with 9 bases between them. The CDR3 DNA sequence: TGTGCCAGCAGCCAAGAACCCTCTAGCTACGAGCAGTACTTC. Amino acid sequence: CASSQEPSSYEQYF.

V and J are TRBV5-1 and TRBJ2-3; 7 bases agree with TRBD1. Unmatched junction bases numbered 6, after V lost 0 bases and J lost 5 bases. The CDR3 has 15 amino acids. From germline, CDR1 is SGHRS and CDR2 YFSETQ. Here the CDR3 reads CASSLEGQRRDTQYF. CDR3 DNA: TGCGCCAGCAGCTTGGAGGGACAGAGAAGAGATACGCAGTATTTT.

This chain joins TRBV11-1 and TRBJ2-1; no clear D. The germline V gene has CDR1 SGHAT and CDR2 FQDESV (reference sequence). V was shortened by 4 bases and J by 5 bases, with 9 bases between the two germline ends. The CDR3 is 13 amino acids. The CDR3 sequence is CASSYGSNNEQFF. In DNA form, the CDR3 reads TGTGCCAGCAGCTACGGGTCTAACAATGAGCAGTTCTTC.

This clone was seen a few times. This chain links TRBV6-1 with TRBJ1-5; D gene uncertain. The length of the CDR3 is 15 residues. The ends were cut back, 8 bases at V and 3 bases at J, with 17 bases in the middle. Germline V gives CDR1 MNHNS, CDR2 SASEGT. For the CDR3, the DNA is TGTGCCAGCGAACTGGTGGTCGGGGACAATCAGCCCCAGCATTTT. It yields the protein CASELVVGDNQPQHF.

In its sample, this clone was seen a few times. The chain uses TRBV7-9 and TRBJ2-7; TRBD1 is a possible D gene (5 bases). The CDR3 covers 13 residues. The V and J ends lost 1 base and 4 bases respectively, with 8 bases between them. CDR1 and CDR2 (germline): SEHNR, FQNEAQ (reference sequence). The CDR3 loop reads CASSLGRGYEQYF. The CDR3 DNA follows: TGTGCCAGCAGCTTAGGTAGGGGTTACGAGCAGTACTTC.